Given below is one TCR beta chain in context. Germline V gene sequence: CDR1 DFQATT, CDR2 SNEGSKA (reference sequence). The CDR3 consists of 15 residues. The trim removed 6 bases at V and 0 bases at J, leaving 7 bases unmatched. The data originate from a study of regulatory T cells in long-lasting Graves disease. Construction of the TCR beta libraries employed iRepertoire HTBI primers in conjunction with Arm-PCR of CDR3 regions. TCRdb re-called the multiplex PCR reads with MiXCR, one entry per CDR3 protein. The sample lists 450,000 or so distinct CDR3 sequences, about 20% seen once, with 7% to 9.5% in the top ten. Specified time point: persistent/refractory GD, antithyroid drugs over 5 years with positive TRAb. With RNA extracted from PBMCs as input, the TCR library was made.

This clonotype was sampled from a female donor with Graves disease. The chain recombines TRBV20-1 with TRBJ2-7, with 11 bases lining up with TRBD2. This sample comprised peripheral blood mononuclear cells (PBMCs), obtained when the disease was refractory, from a patient treated with antithyroid drugs. CDR3 loop: CSARLSGRVSYEQYF. CDR3 coding DNA: TGCAGTGCGAGACTTAGCGGGAGGGTCTCCTACGAGCAGTACTTC.